The 24 T cell receptor beta chains presented below share a single source sample, sequenced in a study of cytomegalovirus exposure and HLA in healthy donors. TCRdb's table, derived via immunoSEQ multiplex PCR, lists solely in-frame clones and lacks some. The sample lists some 170,000 clones; approximately 96% were seen once. The sequencing input was PBMCs. These receptors all come from a woman between 18 and 29 years old in good health and CMV-seronegative.

This rearrangement joins TRBV6-1 to TRBJ1-6; D gene unclear. The V end was cut by 2 bases, the J end by 6 bases, with 5 bases between. The CDR3 is 13 residues long. Germline CDR1 and CDR2: MNHNS and SASEGT. CDR3 amino acids: CASSEIVNSPLHF. CDR3 DNA sequence: TGTGCCAGCAGTGAAATAGTTAATTCACCCCTCCACTTT.

V is TRBV7-6 and J is TRBJ2-7; TRBD1 aligns across 10 bases. The germline CDR1 and CDR2 sequences are SGHVS and FNYEAQ. The ends lost 1 base at V and 1 base at J; junction bases unmatched: 1. This CDR3 has 15 amino acids. The CDR3 nucleotides read TGTGCCAGCAGCTTAGAGGGACAGGGGTCCTACGAGCAGTACTTC. Its protein product is CASSLEGQGSYEQYF. The full variable domain, completed using reference TRBV7-6 and TRBJ2-7, is GAGVSQSPRYKVTKRGQDVALRCDPISGHVSLYWYRQALGQGPEFLTYFNYEAQQDKSGLPNDRFSAERPEGSISTLTIQRTEQRDSAMYRCASSLEGQGSYEQYFGPGTRLTVT.

The chain joins TRBV5-4 to TRBJ2-3; TRBD2 matches at 10 bases. The length of the CDR3 is 15 residues. After removal of 5 bases from V and 4 bases from J, the junction contained 7 bases not matched to a gene. CDR1 is SGHNT, CDR2 YYREEE, per germline (reference sequence). The CDR3 sequence: CASRYSGGTPDTQYF. CDR3 nucleotides: TGTGCCAGCAGATATAGCGGGGGGACTCCAGATACGCAGTATTTT.

V and J are TRBV18 and TRBJ1-6; 7 bases align to TRBD1. V shed 8 bases and J 2 bases; nucleotides not matched to a gene: 6. CDR3 length: 15 amino acids. From germline, CDR1 is KGHSH and CDR2 LQKENI. The CDR3 coding sequence is TGTGCCAGCACGGCCGGGACAGCCTATAATTCACCCCTCCACTTT. Amino acid sequence: CASTAGTAYNSPLHF.

DNA of the CDR3: TGTGCCAGTGGGACAGGGTTTGGGGAGCAGTACTTC. It translates to CASGTGFGEQYF. The rearrangement joins TRBV6-1 to TRBJ2-7; 9 positions agree with TRBD1. The CDR3 totals 12 residues. V lost 9 bases, J lost 7 bases, and 7 bases stayed unmatched. CDR1 is MNHNS and CDR2 is SASEGT in the germline V gene.

The V call is TRBV5-1, the J call TRBJ2-7; TRBD1 matches at 10 bases. Germline V gives CDR1 SGHRS, CDR2 YFSETQ. The V segment lost 1 base and the J segment 2 bases; nucleotides outside the gene matches: 6. The CDR3 sequence is 16 residues long. The CDR3 region is CASSLSSGTGAYEQYF. The CDR3 DNA follows: TGCGCCAGCAGCTTGAGTAGTGGGACAGGGGCCTACGAGCAGTACTTC. Full variable domain (missing parts from reference TRBV5-1 and TRBJ2-7): KAGVTQTPRYLIKTRGQQVTLSCSPISGHRSVSWYQQTPGQGLQFLFEYFSETQRNKGNFPGRFSGRQFSNSRSEMNVSTLELGDSALYLCASSLSSGTGAYEQYFGPGTRLTVT.

The chain joins TRBV7-2 to TRBJ2-5, with D possibly being TRBD2 (6 bases). The CDR3 loop spans 12 amino acids. Germline CDR1 reads SGHTA; CDR2 reads FQGNSA. V lost 5 bases to trimming and J lost 7 bases, with 11 bases between them. CDR3 sequence reads: CASSPYGGTQYF. CDR3 nucleotide sequence: TGTGCCAGCAGCCCATACGGGGGGACCCAGTACTTC. The full variable domain, with the rest looked up from reference TRBV7-2 and TRBJ2-5, is GAGVSQSPSNKVTEKGKDVELRCDPISGHTALYWYRQSLGQGLEFLIYFQGNSAPDKSGLPSDRFSAERTGGSVSTLTIQRTQQEDSAVYLCASSPYGGTQYFGPGTRLLVL.

The V gene is TRBV2, the J gene TRBJ1-5, with D perhaps TRBD1 (5 bases). Germline assignment: CDR1 SNHLY and CDR2 FYNNEI. The ends were cut back, 6 bases at V and 1 base at J, with 13 bases in the middle. This CDR3 comprises 15 residues. The DNA of the CDR3 is TGTGCCAGCAGGATGGGGGGACGAAGCAATCAGCCCCAGCATTTT. This codes for CASRMGGRSNQPQHF.

This clone was picked up a small number of times. This sequence joins TRBV4-1 and TRBJ2-7; D is possibly TRBD1 (6 bases). Germline lookup yields CDR1 MGHRA and CDR2 YSYEKL. Between the trimmed V and J ends, which lost 0 bases and 2 bases, there was a span of 8 bases. The CDR3 runs 14 residues. The CDR3 sequence: CASSQEDSTYEQYF. The CDR3 nucleotides read TGCGCCAGCAGCCAAGAGGACAGTACCTACGAGCAGTACTTC.

To note about this clone: Additional DNA sequences in this sample encode the identical CDR3. The chain carries TRBV6-4 and TRBJ1-2; D not certain. Trimming left V 3 bases short and J 8 bases short, with 7 bases between. The CDR3 length is 11 residues. The V gene's germline CDR1 is MRHNA and CDR2 SNTAGT. CDR3 DNA: TGTGCCAGCAGTGATTACTCCGGCTACACCTTC. Translating it yields CASSDYSGYTF.

V is TRBV19 and J is TRBJ2-1; 8 positions match TRBD2. CDR3 length: 14 residues. The germline V gene encodes CDR1 LNHDA and CDR2 SQIVND (reference sequence). V gave up 1 base and J gave up 8 bases; unmatched junction bases: 4. The CDR3 bases are TGTGCCAGTAGTATAGGGACTAGCTTCGATGAGCAGTTCTTC. It translates to CASSIGTSFDEQFF.

V and J are TRBV14 and TRBJ1-3; 9 nucleotides agree with TRBD1. The CDR3 has 16 residues. Germline assignment: CDR1 SGHDN and CDR2 FVKESK. V was pared by 4 bases and J by 2 bases, with 6 bases of the junction left unmatched. For the CDR3, the DNA is TGTGCCAGCAGCCTAATGGGACAGGGTGCTGGAAACACCATATATTTT. Protein product: CASSLMGQGAGNTIYF.

The gene calls are TRBV9 and TRBJ1-1, with D uncertain. Per the germline V gene, CDR1 is SGDLS and CDR2 is YYNGEE. Between the trimmed V and J ends, which lost 4 bases and 2 bases, there was a span of 18 bases. CDR3 length: 16 amino acids. The CDR3, as DNA: TGTGCCAGCAGCATGGAGCGAACGAGTCTAAACACTGAAGCTTTCTTT. This encodes CASSMERTSLNTEAFF.

V usage is TRBV7-9 and J usage is TRBJ2-3; D not resolved. The germline V gene encodes CDR1 SEHNR and CDR2 FQNEAQ (reference sequence). V was pared by 1 base and J by 2 bases, with 10 bases between. The CDR3 spans 15 residues. The CDR3 DNA sequence: TGTGCCAGCAGCTTAGTTTTGGCCCTCACAGATACGCAGTATTTT. Amino acid sequence: CASSLVLALTDTQYF.

V and J are TRBV4-3 and TRBJ2-2; TRBD2 agrees at 11 bases. The CDR3 loop spans 16 amino acids. Germline trimming cut 2 bases from V and 5 bases from J; bases unmatched to any gene: 4. Looked up from germline, CDR1 is LGHNA and CDR2 is YSLEER. CDR3 region: CASSQRLAGSTGELFF. In DNA, the CDR3 is TGCGCCAGCAGCCAACGACTAGCGGGATCGACCGGGGAGCTGTTTTTT.

The rearrangement links TRBV10-3 to TRBJ1-4, with 9 bases lining up with TRBD1. Germline assignment: CDR1 ENHRY and CDR2 SYGVKD. The CDR3 is made up of 15 amino acids. V lost 3 bases to trimming and J lost 10 bases; unmatched junction nucleotides: 9. The CDR3 DNA reads TGTGCCATCAGTGAAGGGGGACAGGGAGGTCGAAAACTGTTTTTT. It translates to CAISEGGQGGRKLFF.

This chain connects TRBV4-3 to TRBJ2-5, with 14 bases matching TRBD2. CDR1 is LGHNA, CDR2 YSLEER, per germline. J lost 1 base, V lost 0 bases, and 10 bases had no gene match. The CDR3 extends over 20 amino acids. The CDR3, as DNA: TGCGCCAGCAGCCAAGAATTGCAGGGGACTAGCGGGGGTTCCCAAGAGACCCAGTACTTC. Translation gives CASSQELQGTSGGSQETQYF.

This chain links TRBV27 with TRBJ2-7, with D possibly being TRBD1 (6 bases). Germline values: CDR1 MNHEY, CDR2 SMNVEV (reference sequence). Trimming removed 5 bases at V and 1 base at J, with 12 bases between. The CDR3 length is 14 residues. The CDR3 protein is CASSSNRVSYEQYF. For the CDR3, the DNA is TGTGCCAGCAGTAGTAACAGGGTTTCCTACGAGCAGTACTTC.

The chain's CDR3 is CASSYVWQDNQPQHF. In DNA, the CDR3 is TGTGCCAGCAGTTACGTTTGGCAGGACAATCAGCCCCAGCATTTT. The gene calls are TRBV6-6 and TRBJ1-5; no reliable D call. The ends were cut back, 2 bases at V and 3 bases at J, with 11 bases in the middle. Germline loops: CDR1 MNHNY, CDR2 SVGAGI (reference sequence). The CDR3 sequence is 15 residues long.

V is TRBV2 and J is TRBJ1-5; 8 bases map to TRBD1. Germline V gene sequence: CDR1 SNHLY, CDR2 FYNNEI. The V and J ends lost 4 bases and 7 bases, in that order; junction bases with no gene match: 6. This CDR3 has 14 amino acids. CDR3 residues: CASSVRQGWQPQHF. The CDR3 region has the DNA TGTGCCAGCAGTGTAAGACAGGGGTGGCAGCCCCAGCATTTT. Full variable domain (rest looked up from reference TRBV2 and TRBJ1-5): EPEVTQTPSHQVTQMGQEVILRCVPISNHLYFYWYRQILGQKVEFLVSFYNNEISEKSEIFDDQFSVERPDGSNFTLKIRSTKLEDSAMYFCASSVRQGWQPQHFGDGTRLSIL.

This clone was seen a single time. The gene calls are TRBV19 and TRBJ2-1; 10 nucleotides align to TRBD2. With V trimmed by 2 bases and J by 7 bases, 5 bases remained unmatched. Per the germline V gene, CDR1 is LNHDA and CDR2 is SQIVND (reference sequence). The CDR3 contains 15 residues. The CDR3 DNA reads as TGTGCCAGTAGTATATACGCTAGCGGGGGAAATGAGCAGTTCTTC. Protein product: CASSIYASGGNEQFF.

V is TRBV5-1 and J is TRBJ2-7; D is possibly TRBD1 (6 bases). Trimming left V 3 bases short and J 0 bases short, with 7 bases between. CDR3 length equals 13 residues. The germline V gene encodes CDR1 SGHRS and CDR2 YFSETQ. CDR3 residues: CASSWTASYEQYF. CDR3 bases: TGCGCCAGCAGCTGGACAGCCTCCTACGAGCAGTACTTC. The full variable domain, rest sourced from reference TRBV5-1 and TRBJ2-7, is KAGVTQTPRYLIKTRGQQVTLSCSPISGHRSVSWYQQTPGQGLQFLFEYFSETQRNKGNFPGRFSGRQFSNSRSEMNVSTLELGDSALYLCASSWTASYEQYFGPGTRLTVT.

The rearrangement uses TRBV4-3 and TRBJ2-2; 9 bases map to TRBD2. Trimming took 3 bases from V and 1 from J; bases not matched to a gene: 3. The germline V gene has CDR1 LGHNA and CDR2 YSLEER. CDR3 size: 16 residues. The CDR3: CASSQELAGNTGELFF. The CDR3 bases are TGCGCCAGCAGCCAGGAACTAGCGGGGAACACCGGGGAGCTGTTTTTT.

The chain joins TRBV4-2 to TRBJ2-3; TRBD2 matches 9 bases. This CDR3 region has 15 residues. V was pared by 0 bases and J by 11 bases, with 9 bases of the junction left unmatched. CDR1 is LGHNA and CDR2 is YNFKEQ in the germline V gene. The CDR3: CASSQDGGGGSGQYF. For the CDR3, the DNA is TGTGCCAGCAGCCAAGACGGCGGGGGGGGGAGCGGGCAGTATTTT.